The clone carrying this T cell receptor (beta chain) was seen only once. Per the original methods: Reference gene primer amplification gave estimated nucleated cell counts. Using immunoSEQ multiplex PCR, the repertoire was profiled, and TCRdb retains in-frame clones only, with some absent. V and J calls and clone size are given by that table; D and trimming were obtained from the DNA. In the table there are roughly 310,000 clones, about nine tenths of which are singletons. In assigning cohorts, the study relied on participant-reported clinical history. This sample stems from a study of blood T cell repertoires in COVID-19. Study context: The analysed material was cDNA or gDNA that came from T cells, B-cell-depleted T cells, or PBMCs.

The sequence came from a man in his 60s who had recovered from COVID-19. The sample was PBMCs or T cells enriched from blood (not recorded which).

The CDR3 sequence is CAIRPRTGGTEAFF. DNA for the CDR3: TGTGCCATCAGGCCCCGGACAGGCGGAACTGAAGCTTTCTTT. The rearrangement joins TRBV10-3 to TRBJ1-1; 7 bases are shared with TRBD1. The CDR3 extends over 14 amino acids. Trimming took 6 bases from V and 5 from J; bases not matched to a gene: 9. Germline V gene lookup returns CDR1 ENHRY and CDR2 SYGVKD.